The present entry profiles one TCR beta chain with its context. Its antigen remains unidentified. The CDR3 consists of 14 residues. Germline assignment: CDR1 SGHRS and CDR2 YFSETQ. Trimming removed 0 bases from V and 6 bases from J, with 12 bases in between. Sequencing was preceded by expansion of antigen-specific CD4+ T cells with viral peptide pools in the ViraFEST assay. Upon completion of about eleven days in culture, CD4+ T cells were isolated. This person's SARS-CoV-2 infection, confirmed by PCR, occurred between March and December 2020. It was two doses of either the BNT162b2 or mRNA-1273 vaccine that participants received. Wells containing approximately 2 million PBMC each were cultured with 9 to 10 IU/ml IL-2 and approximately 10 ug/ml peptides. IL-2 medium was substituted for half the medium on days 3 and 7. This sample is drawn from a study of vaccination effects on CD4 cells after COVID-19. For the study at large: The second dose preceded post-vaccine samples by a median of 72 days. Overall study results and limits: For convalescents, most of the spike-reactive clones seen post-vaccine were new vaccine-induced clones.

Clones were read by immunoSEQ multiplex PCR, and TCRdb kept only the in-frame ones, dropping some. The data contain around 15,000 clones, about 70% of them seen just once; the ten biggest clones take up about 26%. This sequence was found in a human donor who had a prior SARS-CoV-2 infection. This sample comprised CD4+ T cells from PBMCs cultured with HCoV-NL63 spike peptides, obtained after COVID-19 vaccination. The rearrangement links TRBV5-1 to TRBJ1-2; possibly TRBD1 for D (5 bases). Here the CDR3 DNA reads TGCGCCAGCAGCTTGGGAGGACAAACGGATGGCTACACCTTC. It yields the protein CASSLGGQTDGYTF.